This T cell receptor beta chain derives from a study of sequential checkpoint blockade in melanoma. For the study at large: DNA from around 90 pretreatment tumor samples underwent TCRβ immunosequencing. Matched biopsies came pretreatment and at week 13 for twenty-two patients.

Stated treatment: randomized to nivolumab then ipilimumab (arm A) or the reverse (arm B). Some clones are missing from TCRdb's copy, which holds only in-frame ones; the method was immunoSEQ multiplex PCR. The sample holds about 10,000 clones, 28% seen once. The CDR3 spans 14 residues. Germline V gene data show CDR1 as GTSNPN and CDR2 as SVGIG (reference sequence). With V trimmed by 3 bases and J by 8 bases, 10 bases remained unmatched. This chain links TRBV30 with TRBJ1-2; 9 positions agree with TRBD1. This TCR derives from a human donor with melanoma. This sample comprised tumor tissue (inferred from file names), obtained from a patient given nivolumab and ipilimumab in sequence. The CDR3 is CAWRRTPDRGGYTF. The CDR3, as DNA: TGTGCCTGGAGGAGGACCCCGGACAGGGGAGGCTACACCTTC.